This passage covers 32 T cell receptor beta chains from one sample sequenced in a study of OX40 agonist ivuxolimab in advanced cancers. TCRdb's table, derived via immunoSEQ multiplex PCR, lists solely in-frame clones and lacks some. The repertoire has around 67,000 clones, approximately 80% of them found once; the top ten carry approximately 8%. This sample comprised CD4+ or CD8+ T cells sorted from blood, obtained in a trial of the OX40 agonist ivuxolimab. These receptors all come from an adult with an advanced solid tumor such as melanoma, head and neck, liver or kidney cancer.

V gene TRBV19 combines with J gene TRBJ1-1; 8 bases map to TRBD1. Germline loops: CDR1 LNHDA, CDR2 SQIVND (reference sequence). The CDR3 is 15 residues long. Trimming cost V 5 bases and J 6 bases; bases outside gene matches: 11. The CDR3 reads CASSRIRTGSPEAFF. DNA for the CDR3: TGTGCCAGTAGTCGAATACGGACAGGGAGCCCTGAAGCTTTCTTT.

This clone was counted between two and nine times. Here the CDR3 reads CASSLIGTDYGYTF. CDR3 DNA sequence: TGTGCCAGCAGTTTAATTGGGACGGACTATGGCTACACCTTC. This chain uses TRBV28 with TRBJ1-2, with a possible D match to TRBD1 (5 bases). The CDR3 is 14 amino acids. Trimming cost V 2 bases and J 3 bases, with 10 bases left between them. The V gene's germline CDR1 is MDHEN and CDR2 SYDVKM.

This chain uses TRBV7-9 with TRBJ1-6, with D maybe TRBD1 (6 bases). CDR1 SEHNR and CDR2 FQNEAQ come from the germline V gene (reference sequence). Trimming stripped 5 bases from V and 0 bases from J, with 14 bases between. The CDR3 loop spans 17 amino acids. CDR3 DNA: TGTGCCAGCAGCCCCTTAGAGGGGGGCTCCTATAATTCACCCCTCCACTTT. This gives the protein CASSPLEGGSYNSPLHF.

The chain employs TRBV5-1 and TRBJ2-3, with 7 positions matching TRBD1. Germline CDR1 and CDR2: SGHRS and YFSETQ. The CDR3 has 15 residues. The junction had 5 bases not matched to a gene; V was cut back by 2 bases and J by 2 bases. CDR3 sequence: CASSFRDSSTDTQYF. CDR3 coding DNA: TGCGCCAGCAGCTTCCGGGACAGCTCCACAGATACGCAGTATTTT.

The chain combines TRBV7-3 with TRBJ2-3; 10 bases align to TRBD2. The CDR3 is 15 amino acids. Trimming took 5 bases from V and 4 from J; bases not matched to a gene: 6. Germline lookup yields CDR1 SGHTA and CDR2 FQGTGA. DNA of the CDR3: TGTGCCAGCAGCCCCGGACTAGCGGTCGCAGATACGCAGTATTTT. This translates into CASSPGLAVADTQYF.

The chain combines TRBV5-4 with TRBJ2-1; a possible D gene is TRBD2 (5 bases). Germline V CDR1 and CDR2: SGHNT, YYREEE (reference sequence). The V end was cut by 0 bases, the J end by 8 bases, with 12 bases between. The CDR3 has 14 amino acids. CDR3 sequence reads: CASSLDGKGDEQFF. The CDR3 DNA reads as TGTGCCAGCAGCTTGGACGGGAAAGGCGATGAGCAGTTCTTC. The entire variable domain, with the rest obtained from reference TRBV5-4 and TRBJ2-1, is as follows: ETGVTQSPTHLIKTRGQQVTLRCSSQSGHNTVSWYQQALGQGPQFIFQYYREEENGRGNFPPRFSGLQFPNYSSELNVNALELDDSALYLCASSLDGKGDEQFFGPGTRLTVL.

The chain has TRBV27 and TRBJ2-2, with no clear D. Germline V gene sequence: CDR1 MNHEY, CDR2 SMNVEV (reference sequence). There are 14 residues in the CDR3. Trimming cost V 3 bases and J 5 bases, with 10 bases left between them. The CDR3 spells CASSLNAGTGELFF. The CDR3 DNA reads as TGTGCCAGCAGTTTGAATGCCGGTACCGGGGAGCTGTTTTTT.

The genes are TRBV15 and TRBJ2-5; D unclear. This CDR3 contains 15 residues. Looked up from germline, CDR1 is LNHNV and CDR2 is YYDKDF (reference sequence). Trimming left V 0 bases short and J 2 bases short, with 10 bases between. The chain's CDR3 is CATSRDNTAQETQYF. The CDR3 region has the DNA TGTGCCACCAGCAGAGATAACACCGCTCAAGAGACCCAGTACTTC.

By frequency in the sample, this clone is medium-sized (0.01 to 0.1%). The V and J genes are TRBV19 and TRBJ1-3, with unresolved D. Looked up from germline, CDR1 is LNHDA and CDR2 is SQIVND (reference sequence). This CDR3 spans 11 amino acids. V gave up 5 bases and J gave up 3 bases, with 2 bases separating them. CDR3 bases: TGTGCCAGTAGTGTTGGAAACACCATATATTTT. It codes for CASSVGNTIYF.

This sequence joins TRBV21-1 and TRBJ2-3; TRBD2, as called in the table, went unchecked against the DNA. TRBV21-1 is annotated as a pseudogene. The CDR3 covers 14 residues. The CDR3: CASIRREGVDTQYF. The CDR3 DNA follows: TGTGCCAGCATCCGCCGGGAGGGGGTGGATACGCAGTATTTT.

In nucleotides, the CDR3 is TGCGCCAGCAGCCAAAATATGGGCACTGAAGCTTTCTTT. This codes for CASSQNMGTEAFF. V is TRBV4-3 and J is TRBJ1-1; D gene unclear. Looked up from germline, CDR1 is LGHNA and CDR2 is YSLEER. The CDR3 length is 13 residues. The V gene lost 2 bases and the J gene lost 4 bases, with 8 bases spanning the gap.

In its sample, this clone was seen a few times. The chain couples TRBV30 to TRBJ1-5; D gene ambiguous. The germline V gene has CDR1 GTSNPN and CDR2 SVGIG (reference sequence). Trimming removed 0 bases from V and 2 bases from J, with 5 bases in between. CDR3 length: 13 residues. This CDR3 is CAWSVYGNQPQHF. The DNA of the CDR3 is TGTGCCTGGAGTGTTTATGGCAATCAGCCCCAGCATTTT.

The chain employs TRBV7-2 and TRBJ2-5, with D possibly matching TRBD2 (5 bases). Germline V gene lookup returns CDR1 SGHTA and CDR2 FQGNSA. Trimming removed 5 bases from V and 7 bases from J, with 8 bases in between. The CDR3 is 11 residues long. The CDR3 region has the DNA TGTGCCAGCAGCCCCCGGGGGACCCAGTACTTC. Translation: CASSPRGTQYF.

Only a few counts were recorded for this clone. The chain employs TRBV2 and TRBJ2-5; 9 bases fit TRBD1. Germline V lookup: CDR1 SNHLY, CDR2 FYNNEI. J was trimmed by 5 bases and V by 6 bases; bases with no gene match: 10. The CDR3 length is 15 residues. CDR3 in amino acids: CASRRQGVLGETQYF. CDR3 nucleotide sequence: TGTGCCAGCAGACGACAGGGGGTGCTCGGGGAGACCCAGTACTTC.

This clone was seen only a few times. The gene calls are TRBV21-1 and TRBJ2-7; no DNA check was done on the table's D call, TRBD1. TRBV21-1 is termed a pseudogene. CDR3 size: 14 residues. The CDR3 loop is CASSMRTGEYEQYV. CDR3 bases: TGTGCCAGCAGCATGAGGACAGGGGAGTACGAGCAGTACGTC.

This clone has only a few counts. The chain links TRBV5-5 to TRBJ2-1; unclear D gene. The CDR3 has 16 amino acids. Deletions cut 1 base from V and 6 bases from J, with 17 bases between. CDR1 and CDR2 from the germline V gene are SGHKS and YYEKEE (reference sequence). The CDR3 loop reads CASSLSYTHIGNEQFF. In DNA form, the CDR3 reads TGTGCCAGCAGCTTGTCCTATACTCACATCGGCAATGAGCAGTTCTTC.

The V call is TRBV7-9, the J call TRBJ1-2, with D possibly TRBD1 on 5 matching bases. There are 16 residues in the CDR3. Per germline, CDR1 SEHNR and CDR2 FQNEAQ (reference sequence). V lost 5 bases, J lost 5 bases, and 21 bases lay in between. The CDR3 sequence is CASSGVGGTPLYGYTF. In DNA form, the CDR3 reads TGTGCCAGCAGCGGGGTCGGGGGAACGCCCTTATATGGCTACACCTTC.

The rearrangement links TRBV27 to TRBJ2-1; D might be TRBD2 (6 bases). V lost 4 bases to trimming and J lost 3 bases, with 7 bases between them. From germline, CDR1 is MNHEY and CDR2 SMNVEV (reference sequence). The CDR3 is made up of 13 amino acids. CDR3 amino acids: CASSSGVYNEQFF. As DNA, the CDR3 is TGTGCCAGCAGTTCGGGGGTCTACAATGAGCAGTTCTTC.

The J gene is TRBJ2-2, the V gene TRBV7-9; tentative D call: TRBD2 (6 bases). The V end lost 1 base, the J end lost 6 bases, and 9 bases lay between the germline ends. The CDR3 runs 14 residues. Germline V gives CDR1 SEHNR, CDR2 FQNEAQ (reference sequence). The CDR3 loop is CASSLGGAAGELFF. CDR3 coding DNA: TGTGCCAGCAGCTTAGGCGGGGCGGCCGGGGAGCTGTTTTTT.

This chain joins TRBV18 and TRBJ1-4; D gene unclear. Germline V gives CDR1 KGHSH, CDR2 LQKENI. The V end was cut by 3 bases, the J end by 0 bases, with 5 bases between. This CDR3 has 14 residues. Here the CDR3 DNA reads TGTGCCAGCTCACCTACGGCAACTAATGAAAAACTGTTTTTT. Translating gives CASSPTATNEKLFF.

J is TRBJ2-5 and V is TRBV10-3; 11 bases are a match to TRBD1. V dropped 6 bases and J dropped 1; count of bases not matched to a gene: 4. The germline V gene has CDR1 ENHRY and CDR2 SYGVKD. CDR3 size: 15 residues. The CDR3 sequence is CAIREGTGGQETQYF. As DNA, the CDR3 is TGTGCCATCAGAGAGGGGACAGGGGGCCAAGAGACCCAGTACTTC.

A few counts support this clone. The chain employs TRBV18 and TRBJ1-1, with D tentatively TRBD1 (5 bases). The germline gives CDR1 KGHSH, CDR2 LQKENI. Trimming pared 4 bases from V and 3 bases from J, leaving 9 bases between. The length of the CDR3 is 13 residues. CDR3 bases: TGTGCCAGCTCACAGGGGAGGGACACTGAAGCTTTCTTT. The encoded protein is CASSQGRDTEAFF.

V usage is TRBV6-5 and J usage is TRBJ1-4; 8 bases agree with TRBD1. Per germline, CDR1 MNHEY and CDR2 SVGAGI. Trimming at V came to 2 bases and at J to 8 bases, leaving 4 bases not matched to a gene. The CDR3 consists of 14 residues. The CDR3, as DNA: TGTGCCAGCAGTTACCGCAACAGGGGGGAAAAACTGTTTTTT. Translated: CASSYRNRGEKLFF.

This chain uses TRBV18 with TRBJ2-7, with 9 bases lining up with TRBD1. CDR1 is KGHSH, CDR2 LQKENI, per germline. V trimming: 3 bases; J trimming: 7 bases; junction bases outside the gene matches: 4. This CDR3 has 13 residues. The CDR3 nucleotides are TGTGCCAGCTCACCTGGACAGGGGTTTGAGCAGTACGTC. This sequence encodes CASSPGQGFEQYV.

The V and J genes are TRBV4-2 and TRBJ2-7, with 9 bases aligning to TRBD2. The CDR3 has 17 residues. The germline V gene encodes CDR1 LGHNA and CDR2 YNFKEQ. Trimming took 2 bases from V and 0 from J; bases not matched to a gene: 8. The CDR3 bases are TGTGCCAGCAGCCAACCTTCCGGGACTAGCAACTCCTACGAGCAGTACTTC. This encodes CASSQPSGTSNSYEQYF.

This clone was observed a few times. The chain combines TRBV6-5 with TRBJ1-1; D is uncertain. The length of the CDR3 is 14 residues. CDR1 is MNHEY and CDR2 is SVGAGI in the germline V gene. Trimming took off 1 base at V and 4 bases at J, with 10 bases between the two ends. CDR3 region: CASSYWGGSTEAFF. CDR3 DNA sequence: TGTGCCAGCAGTTACTGGGGTGGGAGCACTGAAGCTTTCTTT.

This clone was seen only a few times. The V gene is TRBV9, the J gene TRBJ1-1; D is ambiguous. The CDR3 runs 14 residues. CDR1 and CDR2 (germline): SGDLS, YYNGEE. Trimming left V 4 bases short and J 7 bases short, with 17 bases between. The CDR3 here is CASSPLRDRSEAFF. The CDR3 bases are TGTGCCAGCAGCCCCCTCCGGGATCGTAGTGAAGCTTTCTTT.

The V and J genes are TRBV7-2 and TRBJ2-3; 7 bases fit TRBD2. The length of the CDR3 is 18 residues. V shed 1 base and J 0 bases; nucleotides not matched to a gene: 10. CDR1 and CDR2 from the germline V gene are SGHTA and FQGNSA. This CDR3 reads CASSLDRPLAVSTDTQYF. The CDR3 DNA reads TGTGCCAGCAGCTTAGATAGACCCCTAGCGGTCAGCACAGATACGCAGTATTTT.

This clone was observed a handful of times. The chain couples TRBV6-1 to TRBJ1-5; D gene ambiguous. This CDR3 comprises 15 residues. Trimming pared 5 bases from V and 2 bases from J, leaving 13 bases between. Germline CDR1 and CDR2: MNHNS and SASEGT. The CDR3 loop is CASSWNGEGNQPQHF. Written as DNA, the CDR3 is TGTGCCAGCAGTTGGAACGGTGAGGGCAATCAGCCCCAGCATTTT.

The chain links TRBV28 to TRBJ2-1, with no clear D. Germline V gives CDR1 MDHEN, CDR2 SYDVKM. CDR3 length: 14 amino acids. The V and J ends lost 4 bases and 6 bases respectively, with 13 bases between them. Here the CDR3 DNA reads TGTGCCAGCAGTTCCGCCTACCTCGGCAATGAGCAGTTCTTC. Its translation is CASSSAYLGNEQFF.

The V gene is TRBV28, the J gene TRBJ1-2; D ambiguous. V dropped 3 bases and J dropped 4 bases, with 6 bases sitting between them. Germline CDR1 reads MDHEN; CDR2 reads SYDVKM. CDR3 size: 12 residues. The CDR3 here is CASSFRSYGYTF. The CDR3 DNA reads TGTGCCAGCAGTTTCAGGAGCTATGGCTACACCTTC.

The V call is TRBV18, the J call TRBJ1-2; 8 positions agree with TRBD1. The germline V gene encodes CDR1 KGHSH and CDR2 LQKENI. Trimming removed 4 bases from V and 3 bases from J; junction bases left unmatched: 7. CDR3 length equals 15 residues. CDR3 in DNA: TGTGCCAGCTCACTTGGACAGGGCGGGGACTATGGCTACACCTTC. Its protein is CASSLGQGGDYGYTF.